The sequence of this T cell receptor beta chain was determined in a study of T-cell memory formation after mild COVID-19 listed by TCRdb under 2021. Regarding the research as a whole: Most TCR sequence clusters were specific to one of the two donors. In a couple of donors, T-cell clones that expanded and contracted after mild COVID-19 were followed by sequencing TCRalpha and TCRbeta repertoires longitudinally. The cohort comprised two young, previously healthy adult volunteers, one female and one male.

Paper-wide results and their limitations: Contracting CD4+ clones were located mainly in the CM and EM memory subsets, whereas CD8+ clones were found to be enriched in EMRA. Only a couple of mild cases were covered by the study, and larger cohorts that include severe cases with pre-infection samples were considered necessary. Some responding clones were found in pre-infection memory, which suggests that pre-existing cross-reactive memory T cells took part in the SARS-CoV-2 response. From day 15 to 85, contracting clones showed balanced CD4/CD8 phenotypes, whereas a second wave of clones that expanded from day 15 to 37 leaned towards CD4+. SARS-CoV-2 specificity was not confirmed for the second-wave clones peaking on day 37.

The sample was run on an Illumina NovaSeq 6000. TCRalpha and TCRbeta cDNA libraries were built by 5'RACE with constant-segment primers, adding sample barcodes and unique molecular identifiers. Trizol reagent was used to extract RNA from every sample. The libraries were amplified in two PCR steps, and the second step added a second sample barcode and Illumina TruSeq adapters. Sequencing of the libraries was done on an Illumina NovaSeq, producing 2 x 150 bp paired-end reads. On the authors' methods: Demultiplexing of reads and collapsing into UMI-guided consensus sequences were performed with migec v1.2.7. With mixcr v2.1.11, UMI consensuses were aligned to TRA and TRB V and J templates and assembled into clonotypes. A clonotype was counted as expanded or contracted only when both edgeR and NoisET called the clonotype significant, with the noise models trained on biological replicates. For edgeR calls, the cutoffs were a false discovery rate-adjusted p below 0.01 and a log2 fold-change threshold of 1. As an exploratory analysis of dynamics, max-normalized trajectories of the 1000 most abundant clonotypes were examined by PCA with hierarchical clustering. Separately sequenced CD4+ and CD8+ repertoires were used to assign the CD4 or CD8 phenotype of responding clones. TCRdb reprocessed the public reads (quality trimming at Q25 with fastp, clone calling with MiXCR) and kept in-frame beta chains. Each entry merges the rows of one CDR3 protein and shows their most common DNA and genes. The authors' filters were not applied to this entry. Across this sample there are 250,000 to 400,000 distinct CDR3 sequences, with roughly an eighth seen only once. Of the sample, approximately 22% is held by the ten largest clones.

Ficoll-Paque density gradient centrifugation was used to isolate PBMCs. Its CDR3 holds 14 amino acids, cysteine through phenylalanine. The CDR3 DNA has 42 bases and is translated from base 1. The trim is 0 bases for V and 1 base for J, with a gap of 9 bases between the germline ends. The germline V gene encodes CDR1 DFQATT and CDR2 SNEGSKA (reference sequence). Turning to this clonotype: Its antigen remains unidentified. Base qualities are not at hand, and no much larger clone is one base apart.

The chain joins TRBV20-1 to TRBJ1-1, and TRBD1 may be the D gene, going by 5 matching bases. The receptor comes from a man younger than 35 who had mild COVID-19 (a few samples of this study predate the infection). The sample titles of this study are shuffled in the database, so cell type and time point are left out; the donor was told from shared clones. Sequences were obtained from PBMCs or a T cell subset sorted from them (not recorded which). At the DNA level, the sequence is TGCAGTGCTAGAGATCTGGGACCGAACACTGAAGCTTTCTTT. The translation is CSARDLGPNTEAFF.